One TCR beta chain is described in this entry. The data belong to a study of long-term antiretroviral therapy in people with HIV. Version v3.0 of the immunoSEQ assay was performed at survey level. Repertoires were generated with immunoSEQ multiplex PCR, while TCRdb's copy carries only in-frame clones and drops some. Of 30,000 to 35,000 clones detected, approximately 97% appear once; the ten largest clones hold roughly 2.9%. Trimming took off 5 bases at V and 3 bases at J, with 13 bases between the two ends. Germline values: CDR1 SGHVS, CDR2 FQNEAQ. CDR3 length: 15 residues. DNA was extracted from roughly 1-10 million thawed cryopreserved PBMC.

This receptor was identified in a man aged 25 to 40 with HIV. This chain connects TRBV7-8 to TRBJ2-2; either TRBD1 or TRBD2 may supply D (6 bases each). Sequencing used unsorted PBMCs, obtained 6.9 years after starting antiretroviral therapy. This CDR3 reads CASSEGGWDTGELFF. The CDR3 DNA reads as TGTGCCAGCAGCGAGGGGGGATGGGACACCGGGGAGCTGTTTTTT.